Detailed here is one T cell receptor (beta chain). Its antigen is still unknown. Per-base quality was not reported, and no clone a single base away is much larger than it. The immunoSEQ Assay, a bias-controlled multiplex PCR, was used to amplify TCRbeta CDR3 regions from genomic DNA. The published analysis was carried out like this. Within the assay, amplification of reference gene primers was used to estimate how many nucleated cells each sample contained. To quantify the absolute abundance of each unique TCRbeta CDR3 rearrangement, sequence reads were collapsed and filtered. For each sample, productive Simpson clonality was calculated as the square root of Simpson's diversity index across productive rearrangements. TCRdb carries this immuneACCESS record with in-frame sequences only. Its versions omit some clonotypes, under half of them owing to an unresolved V gene in the studies checked, with the rest unexplained. V and J calls and clone size are as listed in that table; D and trimming were resolved from the DNA. The sample table shows under 150,000 clones, and around 78% are seen once. 9.5% to 14% of the sample rests with the top ten.

The germline V gene (reference sequence) supplies CDR1 SEHNR and CDR2 FQNEAQ. The CDR3 sequence holds 17 residues, the cysteine and phenylalanine included. Only CDR3 DNA is held: 51 bases, read in frame from base 1. Here V drops 6 bases and J drops 2 bases, and the junction holds 12 bases not matched to any gene. The data were obtained in a study of blood T cell repertoires in COVID-19 (TCRdb year 2020). Study-wide context: Collaborator samples came from the United States, Italy and Spain and covered acute and convalescent phases of COVID-19. HLA class I and class II types, where available, came from metadata supplied by the sample provider rather than from assay-based typing. The material from the prospective study consisted of cDNA or gDNA derived from T cells, B-cell-depleted T cells, or PBMCs. The sample metadata nearly always contained a de-identified subject ID, COVID-19 status, age in years and sex. The repertoires were released in a freely available public database meant as a resource for research on the immune response to SARS-CoV-2. Subjects who had been exposed to COVID-19, were actively infected with it, or had recovered from it provided the deeply sampled blood TCRbeta repertoires that made up the dataset. The samples were drawn from two sources: the first 160 participants of the ongoing ImmuneRACE study, and about 1,300 subjects contributed by 6 global collaborators. The research as a whole found: The quantity of clinical and demographic metadata differed by source and by participant and was supplied without curation.

Whole blood was collected in K2EDTA tubes by collaborating institutions according to the institutions' own protocols. For TCRbeta analysis, collaborators shipped samples as frozen whole blood, isolated PBMCs, or DNA extracted from either of those sample types. This chain joins TRBV7-9 to TRBJ1-3, and TRBD1 matches 8 of the central bases. The sample comprised peripheral blood. The source of this sequence is a human donor in a cohort sampled during active COVID-19. The DNA is as follows: TGTGCCAGCAGACGGAAGGAGAGACAGGGGACTGGAAACACCATATATTTT. It translates as CASRRKERQGTGNTIYF.